These T cell receptor beta chains were read from a single sample in a study of PD-1 blockade in classical Hodgkin lymphoma. TCRdb's copy holds only in-frame clones and misses some; the assay was immunoSEQ multiplex PCR. There are approximately 61,000 clones in the sample; 75% to 90% occur only once, and roughly 15% lies in the top ten. The source was peripheral blood mononuclear cells (PBMCs), collected at baseline. The source is a human donor with classical Hodgkin lymphoma. CDR3s include the opening cysteine and the closing phenylalanine or tryptophan. Each record gives: J gene, V gene, CDR3 length, clone size, D gene, CDR3 protein, CDR3 DNA. D genes are given only for firm matches. Only part of the rows carry a size: once, few, many, or a class if the clone is expanded.

>TRBJ2-3|TRBV18|14|-|-
CASSLGPSTDTQYF
TGTGCCAGCTCACTAGGGCCTAGCACAGATACGCAGTATTTT
>TRBJ1-4|TRBV9|16|once|-
CASSVGSSPRRRELFF
TGTGCCAGCAGCGTAGGATCATCTCCCCGGCGTCGAGAACTGTTTTTT
>TRBJ1-1|TRBV10-2|13|-|-
CASSEQQFGEAFF
TGCGCCAGCAGTGAGCAACAGTTCGGCGAAGCTTTCTTT
>TRBJ2-1|TRBV7-9|15|-|TRBD1
CASSLGTGVDHEQFF
TGTGCCAGCAGCTTAGGGACAGGGGTTGACCATGAGCAGTTCTTC
>TRBJ1-5|TRBV4-1|16|-|-
CASSQTPGQSNQPQHF
TGCGCCAGCAGCCAAACCCCAGGACAGTCCAATCAGCCCCAGCATTTT
>TRBJ2-7|TRBV2|13|-|-
CASSGTRGHEQYF
TGTGCCAGCAGTGGTACACGGGGGCACGAGCAGTACTTC
>TRBJ2-7|TRBV2|16|-|-
CASSLTLSPPAYEQYF
TGTGCCAGCAGTCTCACGTTGAGCCCTCCCGCCTACGAGCAGTACTTC
>TRBJ1-2|TRBV6-1|13|-|-
CASLGSHNYGYTF
TGTGCCAGCTTAGGTTCGCATAACTATGGCTACACCTTC
>TRBJ1-5|TRBV6-1|15|-|-
CASSETGRANQPQHF
TGTGCCAGCAGTGAAACAGGCAGGGCTAATCAGCCCCAGCATTTT
>TRBJ1-2|TRBV2|14|once|-
CASSAFFRDYGYTF
TGTGCCAGCAGTGCCTTCTTCAGGGACTATGGCTACACCTTC
>TRBJ1-1|TRBV10-3|13|-|-
CAISDGMNTEAFF
TGTGCCATCAGTGACGGGATGAACACTGAAGCTTTCTTT
>TRBJ2-3|TRBV11-3|17|-|TRBD1
CASSLDAGQGSTDTQYF
TGTGCCAGCAGCTTAGACGCGGGACAGGGGAGCACAGATACGCAGTATTTT
>TRBJ1-2|TRBV15|16|-|-
CATSREGQGVEYGYTF
TGTGCCACCAGCAGAGAGGGGCAGGGCGTAGAGTATGGCTACACCTTC
>TRBJ2-5|TRBV14|13|-|-
CASSRQVGETQYF
TGTGCCAGCAGCCGACAGGTTGGAGAGACCCAGTACTTC
>TRBJ1-1|TRBV2|15|-|TRBD1
CASTPRTGMNTEAFF
TGTGCCAGCACCCCCCGGACAGGGATGAACACTGAAGCTTTCTTT
>TRBJ1-1|TRBV6-4|18|-|TRBD1
CASSCSGGESCRGTEAFF
TGTGCCAGCAGTTGTTCAGGGGGCGAATCATGTCGAGGCACTGAAGCTTTCTTT
>TRBJ1-1|TRBV6-5|15|-|TRBD1
CASRTGTGWNTEAFF
TGTGCCAGCAGAACCGGGACAGGGTGGAACACTGAAGCTTTCTTT
>TRBJ2-2|TRBV4-2|13|-|-
CASSPTRTGELFF
TGTGCCAGCAGCCCCACGAGAACCGGGGAGCTGTTTTTT
>TRBJ1-6|TRBV6-1|17|-|TRBD1
CASSERQGAYNNSPLHF
TGTGCCAGCAGTGAAAGACAGGGGGCGTATAATAATTCACCCCTCCACTTT
>TRBJ1-2|TRBV30|13|-|-
CAWDRAANYGYTF
TGTGCCTGGGACCGGGCCGCGAACTATGGCTACACCTTC
>TRBJ2-5|TRBV7-7|15|-|TRBD1
CASSPRDRASETQYF
TGTGCTAGCAGCCCTCGGGACAGGGCTTCGGAGACCCAGTACTTC
>TRBJ2-7|TRBV28|15|-|-
CASSSAGGPNHEQYF
TGTGCCAGCAGCTCCGCCGGGGGGCCAAACCACGAGCAGTACTTC
>TRBJ1-5|TRBV2|14|few|-
CASSESRSNQPQHF
TGTGCCAGCAGTGAATCGCGCTCTAATCAGCCCCAGCATTTT
>TRBJ2-1|TRBV6-5|13|-|-
CASSAGPHNEQFF
TGTGCCAGCAGTGCGGGTCCACACAATGAGCAGTTCTTC
>TRBJ1-2|TRBV4-1|17|-|-
CASSHPTALRQHYGYTF
TGCGCCAGCAGCCATCCCACCGCCTTAAGACAACACTATGGCTACACCTTC
>TRBJ2-1|TRBV6-6|14|-|TRBD2
CASTRSGGANEQFF
TGTGCCAGCACAAGAAGCGGGGGGGCCAATGAGCAGTTCTTC
>TRBJ2-1|TRBV6-4|14|-|TRBD2
CASSISGVYNEQFF
TGTGCCAGCAGTATCAGCGGGGTCTACAATGAGCAGTTCTTC
>TRBJ2-3|TRBV7-6|20|-|TRBD2
CASSETSGGHLTVATDTQYF
TGTGCCAGCAGCGAAACTAGCGGGGGCCATCTTACAGTGGCCACCGATACGCAGTATTTT
>TRBJ2-5|TRBV5-6|14|-|TRBD2
CASSLGGLEETQYF
TGTGCCAGCAGCTTGGGGGGACTAGAGGAGACCCAGTACTTC
>TRBJ1-5|TRBV5-1|14|few|-
CASSLGSLNQPQHF
TGCGCCAGCAGCTTGGGCAGCCTCAATCAGCCCCAGCATTTT
>TRBJ1-3|TRBV5-1|16|-|-
CASSFTDLGSGNTIYF
TGCGCCAGCAGCTTTACAGATTTAGGATCTGGAAACACCATATATTTT
>TRBJ1-3|TRBV6-1|14|once|-
CASSSDRSGNTIYF
TGTGCCAGCAGTTCGGACAGATCTGGAAACACCATATATTTT
>TRBJ1-1|TRBV5-1|14|few|-
CASSSRGLNTEAFF
TGCGCCAGCAGCTCACGGGGGTTGAACACTGAAGCTTTCTTT
>TRBJ2-3|TRBV6-5|13|-|-
CASSNSRRDTQYF
TGTGCCAGCAGCAACTCGAGGCGAGATACGCAGTATTTT
>TRBJ1-5|TRBV2|14|-|-
CASSEAYSNQPQHF
TGTGCCAGCAGTGAGGCATATAGCAATCAGCCCCAGCATTTT
>TRBJ2-3|TRBV28|14|-|TRBD2
CASSLRGGTDTQYF
TGTGCCAGCAGTTTACGGGGGGGCACAGATACGCAGTATTTT
>TRBJ2-1|TRBV4-1|15|-|TRBD2
CASSQDGGFRDEQFF
TGCGCCAGCAGCCAAGACGGGGGGTTTCGGGATGAGCAGTTCTTC
>TRBJ1-2|TRBV6-5|15|-|-
CASSFQIGGNYGYTF
TGTGCCAGCAGTTTCCAAATCGGGGGTAACTATGGCTACACCTTC
>TRBJ2-3|TRBV6-5|15|-|TRBD1
CASSYTRQGTDTQYF
TGTGCCAGCAGTTACACAAGACAGGGTACAGATACGCAGTATTTT
>TRBJ1-1|TRBV18|15|-|-
CASSPPNPDGTEAFF
TGTGCCAGCTCACCACCTAATCCCGATGGCACTGAAGCTTTCTTT
>TRBJ2-4|TRBV6-1|15|-|TRBD2
CASTPLAGDKNIQYF
TGTGCCAGCACCCCACTAGCGGGGGACAAAAACATTCAGTACTTC
>TRBJ1-2|TRBV5-6|14|-|-
CASSLAWANYGYTF
TGTGCCAGCAGCTTGGCTTGGGCTAACTATGGCTACACCTTC
>TRBJ1-2|TRBV4-1|16|-|TRBD1
CASSQGGDRGNYGYTF
TGCGCCAGCAGCCAAGGAGGGGACAGGGGTAACTATGGCTACACCTTC
>TRBJ1-5|TRBV18|12|-|-
CASSPSGRTQHF
TGTGCCAGCTCACCTTCAGGGCGGACCCAGCATTTT
>TRBJ2-7|TRBV5-1|12|-|-
CASSRLGYEQYF
TGCGCCAGCAGCCGACTCGGCTACGAGCAGTACTTC
>TRBJ2-2|TRBV2|14|-|-
CASSATGTTGELFF
TGTGCCAGCAGTGCTACCGGGACGACCGGGGAGCTGTTTTTT
>TRBJ1-5|TRBV4-1|15|-|-
CASSQEGTGNQPQHF
TGCGCCAGCAGCCAAGAGGGTACGGGCAATCAGCCCCAGCATTTT
>TRBJ2-1|TRBV7-9|16|few|-
CASILMGLSSYNEQFF
TGTGCCAGCATTTTAATGGGGTTAAGCTCCTACAATGAGCAGTTCTTC
>TRBJ2-1|TRBV7-8|16|-|-
CASSLVPQPSYNEQFF
TGTGCCAGCAGCTTAGTGCCGCAGCCCTCCTACAATGAGCAGTTCTTC
>TRBJ1-2|TRBV12-5|15|-|TRBD1
CASGLARDSPYGYTF
TGTGCTAGTGGTTTGGCGCGGGACAGCCCCTATGGCTACACCTTC
>TRBJ2-5|TRBV7-7|14|-|-
CASSLELADETQYF
TGTGCTAGCAGCTTAGAACTAGCTGATGAGACCCAGTACTTC
>TRBJ1-2|TRBV2|13|-|-
CASSEWVGGGYTF
TGTGCCAGCAGTGAATGGGTCGGCGGGGGCTACACCTTC
>TRBJ1-1|TRBV27|13|-|-
CASSFLGDTEAFF
TGTGCCAGCAGTTTTTTAGGGGACACTGAAGCTTTCTTT